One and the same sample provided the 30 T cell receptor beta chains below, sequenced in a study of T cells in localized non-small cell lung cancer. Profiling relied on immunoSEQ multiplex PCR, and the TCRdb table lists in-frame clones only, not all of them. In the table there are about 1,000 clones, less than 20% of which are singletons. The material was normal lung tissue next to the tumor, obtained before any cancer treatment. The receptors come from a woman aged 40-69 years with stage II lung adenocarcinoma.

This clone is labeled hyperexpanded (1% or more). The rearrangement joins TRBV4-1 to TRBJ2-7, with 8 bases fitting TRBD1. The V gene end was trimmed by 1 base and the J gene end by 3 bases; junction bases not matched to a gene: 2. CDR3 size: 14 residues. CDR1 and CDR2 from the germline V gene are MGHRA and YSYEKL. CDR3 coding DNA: TGCGCCAGCAGCCAAGGGACAGGGCGCTACGAGCAGTACTTC. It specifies CASSQGTGRYEQYF.

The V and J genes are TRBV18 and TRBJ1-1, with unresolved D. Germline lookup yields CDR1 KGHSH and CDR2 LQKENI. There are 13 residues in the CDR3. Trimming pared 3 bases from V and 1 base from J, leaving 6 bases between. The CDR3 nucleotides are TGTGCCAGCTCACCGGGGTCGAACACTGAAGCTTTCTTT. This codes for CASSPGSNTEAFF.

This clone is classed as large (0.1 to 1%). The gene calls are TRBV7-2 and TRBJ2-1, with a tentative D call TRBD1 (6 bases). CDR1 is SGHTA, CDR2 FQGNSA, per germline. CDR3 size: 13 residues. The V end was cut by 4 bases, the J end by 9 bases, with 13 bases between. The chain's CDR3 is CASSSSQGAEQFF. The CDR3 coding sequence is TGTGCCAGCAGCTCATCACAGGGTGCTGAGCAGTTCTTC.

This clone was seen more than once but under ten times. The DNA for the CDR3 is TGTGCCAGCAGTTCAGGACTAGCGGGAGGGGAGCAAGAGACCCAGTACTTC. It translates to CASSSGLAGGEQETQYF. The gene calls are TRBV6-8 and TRBJ2-5; 15 positions agree with TRBD2. The CDR3 has 17 amino acids. Germline V gives CDR1 MNHGY, CDR2 SAAAGT. The V gene end was trimmed by 4 bases and the J gene end by 2 bases; junction bases not matched to a gene: 5.

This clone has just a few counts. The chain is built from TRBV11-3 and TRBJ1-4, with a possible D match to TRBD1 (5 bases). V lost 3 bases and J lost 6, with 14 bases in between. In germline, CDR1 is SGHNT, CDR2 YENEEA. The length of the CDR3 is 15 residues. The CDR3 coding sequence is TGTGCCAGCAGCTTGACGACAGCGGGCGATGAAAAACTGTTTTTT. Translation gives CASSLTTAGDEKLFF.

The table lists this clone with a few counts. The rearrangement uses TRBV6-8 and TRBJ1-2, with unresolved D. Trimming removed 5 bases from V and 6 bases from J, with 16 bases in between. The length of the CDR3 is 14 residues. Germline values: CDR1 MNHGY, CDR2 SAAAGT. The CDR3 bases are TGTGCCAGCAGTCCATCCGAGTGGGCTAATGGCTACACCTTC. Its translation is CASSPSEWANGYTF.

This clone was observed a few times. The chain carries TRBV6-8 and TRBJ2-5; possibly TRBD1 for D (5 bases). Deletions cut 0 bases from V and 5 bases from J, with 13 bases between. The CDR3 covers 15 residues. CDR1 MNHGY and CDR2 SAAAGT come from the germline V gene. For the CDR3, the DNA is TGTGCCAGCAGTTACTCGATGACAGCCCGGGAGACCCAGTACTTC. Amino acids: CASSYSMTARETQYF.

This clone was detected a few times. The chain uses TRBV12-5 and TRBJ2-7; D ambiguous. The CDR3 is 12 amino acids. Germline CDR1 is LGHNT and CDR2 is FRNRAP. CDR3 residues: CASTPEVGEQYF. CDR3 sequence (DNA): TGTGCCAGCACCCCCGAGGTGGGTGAGCAGTACTTC. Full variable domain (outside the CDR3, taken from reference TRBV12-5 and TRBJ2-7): DARVTQTPRHKVTEMGQEVTMRCQPILGHNTVFWYRQTMMQGLELLAYFRNRAPLDDSGMPKDRFSAEMPDATLATLKIQPSEPRDSAVYFCASTPEVGEQYFGPGTRLTVT.

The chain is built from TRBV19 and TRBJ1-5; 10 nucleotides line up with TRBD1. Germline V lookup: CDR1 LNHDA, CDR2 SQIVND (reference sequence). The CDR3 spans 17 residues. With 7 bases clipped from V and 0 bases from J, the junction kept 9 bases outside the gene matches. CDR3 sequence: CASTADRGGFSNQPQHF. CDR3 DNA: TGTGCCAGTACCGCGGACAGGGGGGGGTTTAGCAATCAGCCCCAGCATTTT.

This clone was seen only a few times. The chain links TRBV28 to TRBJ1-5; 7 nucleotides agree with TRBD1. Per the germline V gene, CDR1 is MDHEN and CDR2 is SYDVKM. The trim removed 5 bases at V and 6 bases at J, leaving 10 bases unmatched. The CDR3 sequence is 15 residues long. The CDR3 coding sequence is TGTGCCAGCAGTCCCAGACAGGGAGGAAGTCAGCCCCAGCATTTT. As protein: CASSPRQGGSQPQHF.

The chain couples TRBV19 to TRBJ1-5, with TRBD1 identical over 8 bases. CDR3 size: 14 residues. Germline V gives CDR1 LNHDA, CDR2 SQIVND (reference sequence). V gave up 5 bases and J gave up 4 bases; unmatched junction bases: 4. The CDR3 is CASSHRGGNQPQHF. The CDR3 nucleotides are TGTGCCAGTAGTCACAGGGGGGGAAATCAGCCCCAGCATTTT.

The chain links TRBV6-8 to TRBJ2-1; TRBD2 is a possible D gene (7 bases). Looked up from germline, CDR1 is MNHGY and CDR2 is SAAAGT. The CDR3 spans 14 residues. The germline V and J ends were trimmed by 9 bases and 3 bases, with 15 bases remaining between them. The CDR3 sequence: CASGAGAYYNEQFF. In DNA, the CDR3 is TGTGCCAGTGGGGCGGGGGCTTACTACAATGAGCAGTTCTTC.

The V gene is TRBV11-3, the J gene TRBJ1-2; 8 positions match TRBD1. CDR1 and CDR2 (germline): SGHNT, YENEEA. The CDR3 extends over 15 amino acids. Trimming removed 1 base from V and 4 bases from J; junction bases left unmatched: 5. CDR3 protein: CASSLVPRGPYGYTF. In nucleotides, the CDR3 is TGTGCCAGCAGCTTAGTCCCCAGGGGGCCCTATGGCTACACCTTC.

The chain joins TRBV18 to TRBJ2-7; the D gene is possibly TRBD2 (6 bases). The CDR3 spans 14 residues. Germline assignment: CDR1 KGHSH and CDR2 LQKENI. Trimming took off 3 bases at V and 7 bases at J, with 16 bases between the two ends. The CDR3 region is CASSPPGDLREQYF. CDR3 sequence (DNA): TGTGCCAGCTCACCGCCGGGAGATCTTAGAGAGCAGTACTTC.

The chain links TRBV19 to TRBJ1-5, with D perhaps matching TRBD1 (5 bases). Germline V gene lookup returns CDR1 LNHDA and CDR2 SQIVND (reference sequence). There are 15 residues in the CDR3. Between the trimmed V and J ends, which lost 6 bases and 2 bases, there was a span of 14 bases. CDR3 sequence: CASSLFDSGNQPQHF. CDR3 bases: TGTGCCAGTAGCCTTTTTGACAGTGGCAATCAGCCCCAGCATTTT.

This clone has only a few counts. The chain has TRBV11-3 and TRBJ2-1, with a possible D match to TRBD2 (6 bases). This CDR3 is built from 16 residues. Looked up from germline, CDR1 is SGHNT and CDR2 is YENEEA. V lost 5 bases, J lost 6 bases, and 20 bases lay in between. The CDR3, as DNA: TGTGCCAGCAGCCTGGCGGGGCGCGGACTGGGCAATGAGCAGTTCTTC. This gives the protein CASSLAGRGLGNEQFF.

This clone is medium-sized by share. The CDR3, as DNA: TGTGCCAGCAGTAGGGACAGCTCTGGAAACACCATATATTTT. Residues: CASSRDSSGNTIYF. The rearrangement uses TRBV9 and TRBJ1-3; 7 nucleotides align to TRBD1. V was clipped by 5 bases and J by 0 bases; unmatched bases: 2. The CDR3 covers 14 residues. Per the germline V gene, CDR1 is SGDLS and CDR2 is YYNGEE.

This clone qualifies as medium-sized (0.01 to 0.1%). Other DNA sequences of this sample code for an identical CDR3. CDR3 DNA sequence: TGTGCCAGCAGCCCTACGACAGGACCCAATCAGCCCCAGCATTTT. Amino acids: CASSPTTGPNQPQHF. The chain carries TRBV11-3 and TRBJ1-5, with D possibly TRBD1 on 6 matching bases. The V end lost 5 bases, the J end lost 3 bases, and 14 bases lay between the germline ends. This CDR3 region has 15 residues. In germline, CDR1 is SGHNT, CDR2 YENEEA. The variable domain in full, completed from reference TRBV11-3 and TRBJ1-5, reads EAGVVQSPRYKIIEKKQPVAFWCNPISGHNTLYWYLQNLGQGPELLIRYENEEAVDDSQLPKDRFSAERLKGVDSTLKIQPAELGDSAVYLCASSPTTGPNQPQHFGDGTRLSIL.

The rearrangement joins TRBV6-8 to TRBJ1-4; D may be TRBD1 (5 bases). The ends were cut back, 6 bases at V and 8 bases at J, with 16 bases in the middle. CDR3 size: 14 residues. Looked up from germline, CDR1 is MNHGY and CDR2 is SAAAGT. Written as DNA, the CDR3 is TGTGCCAGCAGCCCTGGGGCGTTGGAAGAAAAACTGTTTTTT. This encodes CASSPGALEEKLFF.

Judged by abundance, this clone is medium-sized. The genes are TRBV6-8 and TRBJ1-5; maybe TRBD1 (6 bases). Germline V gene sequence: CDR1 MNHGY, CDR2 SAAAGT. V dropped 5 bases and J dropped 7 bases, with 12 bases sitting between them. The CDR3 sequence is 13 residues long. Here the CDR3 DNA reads TGTGCCAGCAGTGGACAGTACGGGCAGCCCCAGCATTTT. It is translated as CASSGQYGQPQHF.

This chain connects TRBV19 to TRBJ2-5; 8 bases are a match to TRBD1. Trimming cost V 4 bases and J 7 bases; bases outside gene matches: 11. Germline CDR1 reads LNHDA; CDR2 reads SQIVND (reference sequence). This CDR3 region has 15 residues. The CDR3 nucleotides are TGTGCCAGTAGTACCTCCTCCAGGGGGCATGGGACCCAGTACTTC. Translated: CASSTSSRGHGTQYF. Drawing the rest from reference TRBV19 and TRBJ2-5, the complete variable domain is DGGITQSPKYLFRKEGQNVTLSCEQNLNHDAMYWYRQDPGQGLRLIYYSQIVNDFQKGDIAEGYSVSREKKESFPLTVTSAQKNPTAFYLCASSTSSRGHGTQYFGPGTRLLVL.

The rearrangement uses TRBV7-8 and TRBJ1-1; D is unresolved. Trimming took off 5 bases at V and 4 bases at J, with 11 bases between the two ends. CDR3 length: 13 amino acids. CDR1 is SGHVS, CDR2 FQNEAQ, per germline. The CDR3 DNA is TGTGCCAGCAGCCCCGAGGTTGGCACTGAAGCTTTCTTT. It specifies CASSPEVGTEAFF.

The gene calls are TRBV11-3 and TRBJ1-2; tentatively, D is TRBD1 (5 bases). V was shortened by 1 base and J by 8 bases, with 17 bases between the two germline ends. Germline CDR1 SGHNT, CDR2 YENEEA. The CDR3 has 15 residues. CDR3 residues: CASSLVWDGQGGYTF. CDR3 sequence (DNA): TGTGCCAGCAGCTTAGTATGGGACGGTCAGGGCGGCTACACCTTC.

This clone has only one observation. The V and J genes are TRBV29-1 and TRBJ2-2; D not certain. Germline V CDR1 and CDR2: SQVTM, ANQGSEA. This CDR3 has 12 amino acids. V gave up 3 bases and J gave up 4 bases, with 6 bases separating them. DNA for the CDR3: TGCAGCGTTGATGGTCTCACCGGGGAGCTGTTTTTT. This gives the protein CSVDGLTGELFF.

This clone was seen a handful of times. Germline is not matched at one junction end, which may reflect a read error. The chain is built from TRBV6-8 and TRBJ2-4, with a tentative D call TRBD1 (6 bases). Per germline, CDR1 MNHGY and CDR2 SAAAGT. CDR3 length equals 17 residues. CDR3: CASNYILQQGPKNIQYF. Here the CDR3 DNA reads TGTGCCAGCAATTACATTCTCCAACAGGGACCGAAAAACATTCAGTACTTC.

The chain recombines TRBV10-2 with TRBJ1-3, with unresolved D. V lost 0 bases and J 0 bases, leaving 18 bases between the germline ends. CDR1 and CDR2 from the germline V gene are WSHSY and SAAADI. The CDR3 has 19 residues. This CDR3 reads CASSESTARPDVSGNTIYF. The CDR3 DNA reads TGCGCCAGCAGTGAGTCGACTGCACGGCCCGACGTCTCTGGAAACACCATATATTTT.

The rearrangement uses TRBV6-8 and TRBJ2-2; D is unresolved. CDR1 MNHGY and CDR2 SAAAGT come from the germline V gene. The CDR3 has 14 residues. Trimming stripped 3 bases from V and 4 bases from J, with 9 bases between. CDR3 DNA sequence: TGTGCCAGCAGTTATAGTCCCTCCACCGGGGAGCTGTTTTTT. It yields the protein CASSYSPSTGELFF.

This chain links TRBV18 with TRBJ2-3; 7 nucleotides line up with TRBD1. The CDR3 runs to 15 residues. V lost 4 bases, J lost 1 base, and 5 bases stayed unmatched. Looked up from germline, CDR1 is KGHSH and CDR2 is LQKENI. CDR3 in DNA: TGTGCCAGCTCACAAATTCAGGGGGGCACAGATACGCAGTATTTT. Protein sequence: CASSQIQGGTDTQYF.

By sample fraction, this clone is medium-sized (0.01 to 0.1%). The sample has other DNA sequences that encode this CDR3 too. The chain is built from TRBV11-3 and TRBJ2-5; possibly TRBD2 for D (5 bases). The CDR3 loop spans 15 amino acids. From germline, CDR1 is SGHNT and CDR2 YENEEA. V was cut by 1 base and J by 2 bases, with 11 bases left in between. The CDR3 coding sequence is TGTGCCAGCAGCTTAGGGACTGCCTTACAAGAGACCCAGTACTTC. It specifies CASSLGTALQETQYF.

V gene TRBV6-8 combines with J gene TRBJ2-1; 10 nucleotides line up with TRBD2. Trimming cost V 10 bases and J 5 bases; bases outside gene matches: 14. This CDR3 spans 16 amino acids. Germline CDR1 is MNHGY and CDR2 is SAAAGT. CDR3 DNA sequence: TGTGCCATCAGCAAAGGACTAGCGGAAAACAACAATGAGCAGTTCTTC. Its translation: CAISKGLAENNNEQFF.